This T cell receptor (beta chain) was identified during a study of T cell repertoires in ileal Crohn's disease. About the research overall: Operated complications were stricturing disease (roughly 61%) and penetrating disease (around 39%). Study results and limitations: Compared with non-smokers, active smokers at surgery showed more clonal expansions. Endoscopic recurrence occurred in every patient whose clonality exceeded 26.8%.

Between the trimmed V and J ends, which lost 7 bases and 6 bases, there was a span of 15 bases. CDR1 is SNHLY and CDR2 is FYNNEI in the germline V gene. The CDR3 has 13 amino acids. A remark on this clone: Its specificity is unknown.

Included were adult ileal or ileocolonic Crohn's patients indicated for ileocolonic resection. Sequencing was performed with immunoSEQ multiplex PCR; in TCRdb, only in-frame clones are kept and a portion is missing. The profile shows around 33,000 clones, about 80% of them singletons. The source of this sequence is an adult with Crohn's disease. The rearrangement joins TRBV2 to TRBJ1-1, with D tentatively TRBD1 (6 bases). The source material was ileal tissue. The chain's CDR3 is CASNTGGGAEAFF. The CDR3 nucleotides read TGTGCCAGCAACACGGGAGGGGGGGCTGAAGCTTTCTTT.